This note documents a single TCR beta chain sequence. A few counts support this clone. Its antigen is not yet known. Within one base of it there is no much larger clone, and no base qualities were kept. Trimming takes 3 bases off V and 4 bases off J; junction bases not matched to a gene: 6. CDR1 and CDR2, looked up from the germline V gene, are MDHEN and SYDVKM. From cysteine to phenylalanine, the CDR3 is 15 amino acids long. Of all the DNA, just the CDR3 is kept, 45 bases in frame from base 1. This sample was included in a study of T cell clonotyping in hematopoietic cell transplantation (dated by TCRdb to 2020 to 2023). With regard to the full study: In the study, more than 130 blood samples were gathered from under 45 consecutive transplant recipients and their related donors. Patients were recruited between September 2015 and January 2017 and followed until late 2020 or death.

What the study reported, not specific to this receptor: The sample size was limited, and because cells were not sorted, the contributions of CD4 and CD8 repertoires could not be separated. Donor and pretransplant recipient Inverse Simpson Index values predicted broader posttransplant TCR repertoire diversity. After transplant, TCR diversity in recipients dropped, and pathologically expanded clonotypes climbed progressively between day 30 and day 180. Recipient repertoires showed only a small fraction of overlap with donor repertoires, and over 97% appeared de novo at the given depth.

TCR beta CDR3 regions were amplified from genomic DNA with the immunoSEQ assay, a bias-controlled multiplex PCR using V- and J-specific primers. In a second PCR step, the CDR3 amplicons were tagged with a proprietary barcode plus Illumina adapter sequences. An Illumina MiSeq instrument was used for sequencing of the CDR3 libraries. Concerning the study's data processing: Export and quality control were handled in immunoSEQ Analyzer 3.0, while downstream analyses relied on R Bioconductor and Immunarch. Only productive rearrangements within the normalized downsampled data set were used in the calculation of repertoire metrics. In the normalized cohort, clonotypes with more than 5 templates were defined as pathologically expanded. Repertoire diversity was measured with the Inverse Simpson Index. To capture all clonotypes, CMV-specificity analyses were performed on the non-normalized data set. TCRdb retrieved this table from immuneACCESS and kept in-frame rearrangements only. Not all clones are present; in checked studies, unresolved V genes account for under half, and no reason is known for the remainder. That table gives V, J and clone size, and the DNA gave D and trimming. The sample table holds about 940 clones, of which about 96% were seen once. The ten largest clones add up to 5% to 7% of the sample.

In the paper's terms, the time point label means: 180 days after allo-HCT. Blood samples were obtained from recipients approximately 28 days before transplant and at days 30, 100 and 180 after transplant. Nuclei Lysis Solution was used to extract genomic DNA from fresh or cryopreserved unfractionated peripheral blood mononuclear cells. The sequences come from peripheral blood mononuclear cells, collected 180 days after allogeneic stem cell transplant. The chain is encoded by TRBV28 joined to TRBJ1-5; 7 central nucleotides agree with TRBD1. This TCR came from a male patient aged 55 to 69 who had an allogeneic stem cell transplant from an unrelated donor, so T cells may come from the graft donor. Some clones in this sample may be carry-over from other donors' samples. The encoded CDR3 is CASSFRDSSNQPQHF. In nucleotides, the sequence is TGTGCCAGCAGTTTTCGGGACAGCTCAAATCAGCCCCAGCATTTT.